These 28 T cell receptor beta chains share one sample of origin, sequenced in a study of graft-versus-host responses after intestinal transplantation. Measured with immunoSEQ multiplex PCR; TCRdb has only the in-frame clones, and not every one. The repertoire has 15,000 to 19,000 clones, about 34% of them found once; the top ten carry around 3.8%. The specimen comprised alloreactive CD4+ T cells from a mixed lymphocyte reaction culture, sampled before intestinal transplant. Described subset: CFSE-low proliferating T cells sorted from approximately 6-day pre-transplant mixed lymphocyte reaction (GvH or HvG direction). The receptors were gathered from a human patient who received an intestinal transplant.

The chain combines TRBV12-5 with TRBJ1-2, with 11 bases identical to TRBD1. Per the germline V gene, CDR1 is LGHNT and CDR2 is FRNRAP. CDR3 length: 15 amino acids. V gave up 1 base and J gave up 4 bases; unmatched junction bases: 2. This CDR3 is CASGLGTGGIYGYTF. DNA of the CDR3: TGTGCTAGTGGTTTGGGGACAGGGGGCATCTATGGCTACACCTTC.

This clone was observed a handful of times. The CDR3 protein is CASTHGEQYF. The CDR3 region has the DNA TGTGCCAGCACTCACGGAGAGCAGTACTTC. The genes are TRBV2 and TRBJ2-7; D ambiguous. This CDR3 spans 10 amino acids. The germline V and J ends were trimmed by 7 bases and 7 bases, with 8 bases remaining between them. The germline gives CDR1 SNHLY, CDR2 FYNNEI.

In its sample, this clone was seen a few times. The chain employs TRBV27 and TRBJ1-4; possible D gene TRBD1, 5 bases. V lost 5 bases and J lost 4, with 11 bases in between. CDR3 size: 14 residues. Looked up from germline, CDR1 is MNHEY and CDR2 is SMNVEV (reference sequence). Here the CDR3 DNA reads TGTGCCAGCAGTGGGTGGGGGTATAATGAAAAACTGTTTTTT. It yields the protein CASSGWGYNEKLFF.

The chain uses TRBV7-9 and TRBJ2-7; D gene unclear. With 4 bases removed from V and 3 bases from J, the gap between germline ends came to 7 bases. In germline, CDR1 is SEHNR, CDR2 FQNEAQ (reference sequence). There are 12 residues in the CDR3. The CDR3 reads CASSSVYYEQYF. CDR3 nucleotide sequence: TGTGCCAGCAGCTCCGTTTACTACGAGCAGTACTTC.

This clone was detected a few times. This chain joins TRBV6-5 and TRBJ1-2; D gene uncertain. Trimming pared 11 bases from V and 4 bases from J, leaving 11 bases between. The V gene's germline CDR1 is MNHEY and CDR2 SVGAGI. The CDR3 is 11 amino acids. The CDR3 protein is CAVGRTYGYTF. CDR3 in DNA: TGTGCCGTGGGCAGGACCTATGGCTACACCTTC.

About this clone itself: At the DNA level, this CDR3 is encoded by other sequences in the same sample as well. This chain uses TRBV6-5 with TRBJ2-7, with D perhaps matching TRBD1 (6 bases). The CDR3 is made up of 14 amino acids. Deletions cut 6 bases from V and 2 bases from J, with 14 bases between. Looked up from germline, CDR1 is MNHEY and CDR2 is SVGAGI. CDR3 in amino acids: CASSAARDTYEQYF. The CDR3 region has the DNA TGTGCCAGCAGCGCTGCCCGGGACACCTACGAGCAGTACTTC.

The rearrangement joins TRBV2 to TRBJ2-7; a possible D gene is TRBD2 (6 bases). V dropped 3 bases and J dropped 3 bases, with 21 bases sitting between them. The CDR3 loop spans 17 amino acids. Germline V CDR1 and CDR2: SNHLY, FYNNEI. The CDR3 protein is CASSDLPLGTFFYEQYF. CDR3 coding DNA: TGTGCCAGCAGTGATCTTCCACTGGGGACTTTTTTCTACGAGCAGTACTTC.

The CDR3 DNA reads TGTGCCAGTAGTATGGGCAGGGGGCTTAAAAATGACTACACCTTC. Its translation: CASSMGRGLKNDYTF. The chain has TRBV19 and TRBJ1-2; 8 bases are shared with TRBD1. The CDR3 sequence is 15 residues long. The germline V gene encodes CDR1 LNHDA and CDR2 SQIVND (reference sequence). The J segment lost 10 bases and the V segment lost 3 bases, leaving 13 bases of the junction unmatched.

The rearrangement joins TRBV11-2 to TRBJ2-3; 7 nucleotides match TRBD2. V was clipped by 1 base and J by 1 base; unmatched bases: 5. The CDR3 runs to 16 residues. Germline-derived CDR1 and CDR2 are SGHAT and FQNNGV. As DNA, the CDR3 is TGTGCCAGCAGCTTAGTAGGGAGGGTGGGCACAGATACGCAGTATTTT. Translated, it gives CASSLVGRVGTDTQYF.

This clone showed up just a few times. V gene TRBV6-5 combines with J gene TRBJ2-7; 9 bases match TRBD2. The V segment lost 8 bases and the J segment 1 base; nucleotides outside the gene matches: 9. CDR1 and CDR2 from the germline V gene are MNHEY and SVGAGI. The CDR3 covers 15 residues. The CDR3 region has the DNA TGTGCCAGCTGTATAGCGGGAGCCTTATCCTACGAGCAGTACTTC. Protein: CASCIAGALSYEQYF.

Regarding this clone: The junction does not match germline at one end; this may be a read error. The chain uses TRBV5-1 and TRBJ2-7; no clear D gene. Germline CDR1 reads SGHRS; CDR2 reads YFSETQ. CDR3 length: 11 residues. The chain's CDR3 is CASSLFNEQYF. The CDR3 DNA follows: TGTGCCAGCAGCTTGTTCAACGAGCAGTACTTC.

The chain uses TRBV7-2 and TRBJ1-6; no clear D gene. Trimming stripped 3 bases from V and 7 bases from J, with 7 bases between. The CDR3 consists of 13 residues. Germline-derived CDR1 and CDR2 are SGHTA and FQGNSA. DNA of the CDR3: TGTGCCAGCAGCTTCAAGGGAAATTCACCCCTCCACTTT. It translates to CASSFKGNSPLHF. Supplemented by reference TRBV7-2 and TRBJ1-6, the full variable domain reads GAGVSQSPSNKVTEKGKDVELRCDPISGHTALYWYRQSLGQGLEFLIYFQGNSAPDKSGLPSDRFSAERTGGSVSTLTIQRTQQEDSAVYLCASSFKGNSPLHFGNGTRLTVT.

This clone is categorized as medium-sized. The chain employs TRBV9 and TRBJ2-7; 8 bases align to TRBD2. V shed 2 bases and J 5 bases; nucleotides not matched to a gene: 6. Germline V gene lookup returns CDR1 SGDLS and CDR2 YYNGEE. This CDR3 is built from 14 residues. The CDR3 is CASSVGTSTHEQYF. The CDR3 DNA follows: TGTGCCAGCAGCGTTGGGACTAGTACCCACGAGCAGTACTTC.

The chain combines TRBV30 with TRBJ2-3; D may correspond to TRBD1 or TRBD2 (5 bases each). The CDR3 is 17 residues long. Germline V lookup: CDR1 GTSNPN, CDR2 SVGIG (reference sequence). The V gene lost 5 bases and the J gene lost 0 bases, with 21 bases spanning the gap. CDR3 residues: CAWGGRRIHPSTDTQYF. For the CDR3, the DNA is TGTGCCTGGGGGGGACGCAGGATACATCCTAGCACAGATACGCAGTATTTT.

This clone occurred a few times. CDR3 sequence reads: CASSLSVTEAFF. The CDR3, as DNA: TGTGCCAGCAGTTTAAGTGTTACTGAAGCTTTCTTT. The V and J genes are TRBV28 and TRBJ1-1; the D is unclear. There are 12 residues in the CDR3. V lost 2 bases to trimming and J lost 5 bases, with 6 bases between them. Germline lookup yields CDR1 MDHEN and CDR2 SYDVKM.

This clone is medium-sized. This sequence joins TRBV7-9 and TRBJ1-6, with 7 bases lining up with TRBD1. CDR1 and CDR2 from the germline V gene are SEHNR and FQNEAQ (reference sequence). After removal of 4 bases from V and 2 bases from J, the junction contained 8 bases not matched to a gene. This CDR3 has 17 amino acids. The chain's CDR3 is CASSSWTGGPYNSPLHF. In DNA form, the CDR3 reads TGTGCCAGCAGCTCTTGGACAGGCGGACCCTATAATTCACCCCTCCACTTT.

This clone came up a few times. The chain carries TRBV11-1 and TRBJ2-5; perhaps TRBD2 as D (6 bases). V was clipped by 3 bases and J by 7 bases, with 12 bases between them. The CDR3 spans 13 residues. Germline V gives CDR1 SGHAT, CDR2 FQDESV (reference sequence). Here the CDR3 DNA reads TGTGCCAGCAGCTTGGACTCGGAGGGGACCCAGTACTTC. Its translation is CASSLDSEGTQYF.

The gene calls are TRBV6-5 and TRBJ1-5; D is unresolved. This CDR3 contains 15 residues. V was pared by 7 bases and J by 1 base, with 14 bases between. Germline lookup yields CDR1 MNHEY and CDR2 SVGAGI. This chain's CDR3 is CASTWWARSNQPQHF. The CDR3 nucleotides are TGTGCCAGCACCTGGTGGGCGAGAAGCAATCAGCCCCAGCATTTT.

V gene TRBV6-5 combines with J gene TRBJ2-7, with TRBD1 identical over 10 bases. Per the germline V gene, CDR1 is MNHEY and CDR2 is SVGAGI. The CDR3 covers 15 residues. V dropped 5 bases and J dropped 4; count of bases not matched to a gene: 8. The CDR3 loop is CASSGYRTGGYEQYF. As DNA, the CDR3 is TGTGCCAGCAGTGGATATAGGACAGGGGGATACGAGCAGTACTTC.

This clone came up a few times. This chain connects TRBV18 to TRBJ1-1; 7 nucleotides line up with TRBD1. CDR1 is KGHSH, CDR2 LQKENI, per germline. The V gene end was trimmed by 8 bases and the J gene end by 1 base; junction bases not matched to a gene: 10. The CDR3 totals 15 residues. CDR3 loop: CASARQGRGNTEAFF. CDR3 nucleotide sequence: TGTGCCAGCGCCCGACAGGGAAGGGGGAACACTGAAGCTTTCTTT.

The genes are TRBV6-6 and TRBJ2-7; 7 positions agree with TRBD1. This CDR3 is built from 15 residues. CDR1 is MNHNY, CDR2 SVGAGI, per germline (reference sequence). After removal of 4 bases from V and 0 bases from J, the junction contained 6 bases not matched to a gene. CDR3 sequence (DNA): TGTGCCAGCAGTTCCCCGGGACAGCACTCCTACGAGCAGTACTTC. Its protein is CASSSPGQHSYEQYF.

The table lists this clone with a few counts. CDR3 region: CASRIGLAGHTEQFF. CDR3 coding DNA: TGTGCCAGCCGTATCGGACTAGCGGGACATACTGAGCAGTTCTTC. This sequence joins TRBV6-1 and TRBJ2-1; 12 nucleotides agree with TRBD2. V trimming: 8 bases; J trimming: 9 bases; junction bases outside the gene matches: 11. This CDR3 has 15 amino acids. Germline values: CDR1 MNHNS, CDR2 SASEGT.

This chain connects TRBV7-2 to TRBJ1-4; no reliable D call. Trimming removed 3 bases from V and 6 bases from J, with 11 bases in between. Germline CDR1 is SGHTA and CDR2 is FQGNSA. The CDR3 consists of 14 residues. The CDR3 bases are TGTGCCAGCAGCTTGGAGGCCGGCGATGAAAAACTGTTTTTT. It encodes CASSLEAGDEKLFF.

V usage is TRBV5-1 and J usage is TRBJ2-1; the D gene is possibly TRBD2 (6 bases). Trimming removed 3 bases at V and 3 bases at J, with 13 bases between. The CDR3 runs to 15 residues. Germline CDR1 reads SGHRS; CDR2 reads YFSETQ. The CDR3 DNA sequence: TGCGCCAGCAGCTGGGACTCTTTGGGCTACAATGAGCAGTTCTTC. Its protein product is CASSWDSLGYNEQFF.

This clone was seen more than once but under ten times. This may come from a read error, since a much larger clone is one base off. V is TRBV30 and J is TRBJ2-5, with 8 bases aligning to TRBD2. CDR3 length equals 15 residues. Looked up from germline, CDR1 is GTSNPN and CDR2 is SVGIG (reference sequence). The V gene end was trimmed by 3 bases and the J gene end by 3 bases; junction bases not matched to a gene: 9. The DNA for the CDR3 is TGTGCCTGGAGCCGGGGGGGCGCGGGGAAAGAGACCCAGTACTTC. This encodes CAWSRGGAGKETQYF.

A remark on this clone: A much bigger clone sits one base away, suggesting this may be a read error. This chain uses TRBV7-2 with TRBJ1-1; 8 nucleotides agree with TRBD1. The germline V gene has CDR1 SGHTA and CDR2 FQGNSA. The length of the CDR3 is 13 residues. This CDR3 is CASSQDRGTEALF. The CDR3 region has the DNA TGTGCCAGCAGCCAAGACAGGGGCACTGAAGCTCTCTTT.

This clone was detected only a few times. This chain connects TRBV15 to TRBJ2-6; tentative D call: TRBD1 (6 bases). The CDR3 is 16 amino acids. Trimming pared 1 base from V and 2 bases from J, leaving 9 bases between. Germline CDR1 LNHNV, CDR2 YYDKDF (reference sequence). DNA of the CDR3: TGTGCCACCAGCAGAGTATACAGGGCTGGGGCCAACGTCCTGACTTTC. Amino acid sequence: CATSRVYRAGANVLTF.

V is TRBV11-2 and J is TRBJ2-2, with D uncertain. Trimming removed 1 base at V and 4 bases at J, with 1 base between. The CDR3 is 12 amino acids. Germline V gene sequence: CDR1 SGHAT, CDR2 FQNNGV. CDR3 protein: CASSLVTGELFF. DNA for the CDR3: TGTGCCAGCAGCTTAGTCACCGGGGAGCTGTTTTTT.